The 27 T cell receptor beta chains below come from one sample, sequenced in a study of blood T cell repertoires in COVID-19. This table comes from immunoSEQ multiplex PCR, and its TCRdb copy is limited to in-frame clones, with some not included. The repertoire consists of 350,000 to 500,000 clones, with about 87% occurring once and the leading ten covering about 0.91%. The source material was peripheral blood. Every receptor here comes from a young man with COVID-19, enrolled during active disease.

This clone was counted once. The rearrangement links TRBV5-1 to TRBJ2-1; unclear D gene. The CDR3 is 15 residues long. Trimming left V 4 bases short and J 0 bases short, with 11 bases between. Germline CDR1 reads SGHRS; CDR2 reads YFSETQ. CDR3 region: CASSRVVGSYNEQFF. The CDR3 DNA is TGCGCCAGCAGCCGTGTAGTTGGCTCCTACAATGAGCAGTTCTTC.

The CDR3 sequence: CASSSSTGANYGYTF. DNA for the CDR3: TGTGCCAGCAGCTCCTCGACAGGGGCCAACTATGGCTACACCTTC. The rearrangement uses TRBV5-5 and TRBJ1-2; 8 bases fit TRBD1. Per germline, CDR1 SGHKS and CDR2 YYEKEE (reference sequence). After removal of 3 bases from V and 2 bases from J, the junction contained 6 bases not matched to a gene. There are 15 residues in the CDR3.

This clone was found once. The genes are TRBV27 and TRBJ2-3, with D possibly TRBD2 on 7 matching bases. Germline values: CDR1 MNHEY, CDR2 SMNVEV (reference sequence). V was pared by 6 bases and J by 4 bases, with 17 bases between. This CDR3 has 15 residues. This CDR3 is CASRSWGGGPDTQYF. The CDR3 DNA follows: TGTGCCAGCAGATCGTGGGGCGGGGGCCCAGATACGCAGTATTTT.

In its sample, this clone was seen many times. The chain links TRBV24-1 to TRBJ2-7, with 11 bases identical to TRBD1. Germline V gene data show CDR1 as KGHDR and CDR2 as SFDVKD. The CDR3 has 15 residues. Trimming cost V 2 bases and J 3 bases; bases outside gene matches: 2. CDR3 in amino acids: CATSDSGTGGYEQYF. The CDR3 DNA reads TGTGCCACCAGTGATTCAGGGACAGGGGGCTACGAGCAGTACTTC.

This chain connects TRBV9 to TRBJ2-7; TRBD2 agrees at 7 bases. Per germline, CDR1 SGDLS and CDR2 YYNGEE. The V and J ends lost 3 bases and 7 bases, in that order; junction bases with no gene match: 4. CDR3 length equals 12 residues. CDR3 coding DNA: TGTGCCAGCAGCGGGGAGGGACCGGAGCAGTACTTC. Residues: CASSGEGPEQYF. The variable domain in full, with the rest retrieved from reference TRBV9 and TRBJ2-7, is DSGVTQTPKHLITATGQRVTLRCSPRSGDLSVYWYQQSLDQGLQFLIQYYNGEERAKGNILERFSAQQFPDLHSELNLSSLELGDSALYFCASSGEGPEQYFGPGTRLTVT.

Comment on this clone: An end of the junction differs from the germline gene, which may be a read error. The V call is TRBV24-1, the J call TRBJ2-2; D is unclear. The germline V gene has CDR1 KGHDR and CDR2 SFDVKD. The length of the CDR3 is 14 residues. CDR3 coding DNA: TGTGCCACCAGTGCTTTGGAGTCGGCCGGGGAGCTGTTTTTT. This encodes CATSALESAGELFF.

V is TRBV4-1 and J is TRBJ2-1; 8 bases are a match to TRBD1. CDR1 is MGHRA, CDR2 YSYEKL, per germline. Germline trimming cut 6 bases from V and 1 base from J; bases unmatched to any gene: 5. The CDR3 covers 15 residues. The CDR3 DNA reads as TGCGCCAGCAGACTCACAGGGGGATCCTACAATGAGCAGTTCTTC. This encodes CASRLTGGSYNEQFF.

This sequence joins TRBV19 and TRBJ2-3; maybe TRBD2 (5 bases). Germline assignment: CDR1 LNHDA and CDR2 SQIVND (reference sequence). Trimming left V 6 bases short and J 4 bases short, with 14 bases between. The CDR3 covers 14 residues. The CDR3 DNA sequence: TGTGCCAGTAGCCCTCGGCGGGCCCCAGATACGCAGTATTTT. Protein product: CASSPRRAPDTQYF.

Here the CDR3 DNA reads TGCGCCAGCAGCCGGGGGGGCGGGCAGGCTGAGCAGTTCTTC. This translates into CASSRGGGQAEQFF. V usage is TRBV4-1 and J usage is TRBJ2-1, with TRBD2 as a possible D gene (7 bases). The CDR3 consists of 14 residues. Trimming removed 4 bases from V and 9 bases from J, with 16 bases in between. Germline assignment: CDR1 MGHRA and CDR2 YSYEKL.

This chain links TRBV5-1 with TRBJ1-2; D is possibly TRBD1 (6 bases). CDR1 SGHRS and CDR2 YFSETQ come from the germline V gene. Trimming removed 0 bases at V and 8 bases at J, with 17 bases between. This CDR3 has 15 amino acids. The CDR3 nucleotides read TGCGCCAGCAGCTTGGCCGAGACAGGACATAGAGGCTACACCTTC. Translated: CASSLAETGHRGYTF.

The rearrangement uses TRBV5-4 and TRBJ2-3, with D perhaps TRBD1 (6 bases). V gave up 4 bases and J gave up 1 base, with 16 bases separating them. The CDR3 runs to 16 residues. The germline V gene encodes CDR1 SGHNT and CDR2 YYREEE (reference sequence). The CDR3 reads CASSGGLRGGTDTQYF. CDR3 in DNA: TGTGCCAGCAGCGGGGGCCTTCGTGGGGGCACAGATACGCAGTATTTT.

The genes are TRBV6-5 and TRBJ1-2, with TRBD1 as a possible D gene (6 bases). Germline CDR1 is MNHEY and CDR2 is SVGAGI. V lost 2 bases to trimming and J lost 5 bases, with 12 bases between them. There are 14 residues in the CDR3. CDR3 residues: CASSYGQLSYGYTF. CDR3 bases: TGTGCCAGCAGTTACGGACAGCTGAGTTATGGCTACACCTTC.

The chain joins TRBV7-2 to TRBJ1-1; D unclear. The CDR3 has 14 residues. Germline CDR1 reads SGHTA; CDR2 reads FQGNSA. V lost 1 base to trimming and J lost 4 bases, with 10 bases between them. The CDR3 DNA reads TGTGCCAGCAGCTTAGGGCGGCTTGGCACTGAAGCTTTCTTT. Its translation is CASSLGRLGTEAFF.

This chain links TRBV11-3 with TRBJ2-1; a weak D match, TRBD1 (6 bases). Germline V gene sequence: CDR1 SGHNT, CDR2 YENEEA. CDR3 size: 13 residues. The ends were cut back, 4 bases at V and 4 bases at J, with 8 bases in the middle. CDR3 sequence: CASSSTGYNEQFF. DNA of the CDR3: TGTGCCAGCAGCTCAACAGGGTACAATGAGCAGTTCTTC. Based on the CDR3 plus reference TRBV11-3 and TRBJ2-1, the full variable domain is EAGVVQSPRYKIIEKKQPVAFWCNPISGHNTLYWYLQNLGQGPELLIRYENEEAVDDSQLPKDRFSAERLKGVDSTLKIQPAELGDSAVYLCASSSTGYNEQFFGPGTRLTVL.

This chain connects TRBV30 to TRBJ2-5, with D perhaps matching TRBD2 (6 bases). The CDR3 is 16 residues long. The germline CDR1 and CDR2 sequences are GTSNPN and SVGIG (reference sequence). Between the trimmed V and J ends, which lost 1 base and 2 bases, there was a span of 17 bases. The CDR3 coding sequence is TGTGCCTGGAGTGAGGGCAATCCAGGGAGGCAAGAGACCCAGTACTTC. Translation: CAWSEGNPGRQETQYF.

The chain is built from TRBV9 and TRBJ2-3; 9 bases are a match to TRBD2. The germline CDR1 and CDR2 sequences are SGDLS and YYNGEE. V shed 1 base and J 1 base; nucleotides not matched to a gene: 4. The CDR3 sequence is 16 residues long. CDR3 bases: TGTGCCAGCAGCGTACGTCCTAGCGGGGGCACAGATACGCAGTATTTT. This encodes CASSVRPSGGTDTQYF.

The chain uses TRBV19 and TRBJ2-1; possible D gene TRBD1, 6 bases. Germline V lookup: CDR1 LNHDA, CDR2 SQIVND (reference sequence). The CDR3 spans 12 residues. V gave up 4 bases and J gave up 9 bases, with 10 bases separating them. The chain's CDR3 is CASSKTGGEQFF. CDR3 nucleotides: TGTGCCAGTAGTAAGACAGGAGGTGAGCAGTTCTTC.

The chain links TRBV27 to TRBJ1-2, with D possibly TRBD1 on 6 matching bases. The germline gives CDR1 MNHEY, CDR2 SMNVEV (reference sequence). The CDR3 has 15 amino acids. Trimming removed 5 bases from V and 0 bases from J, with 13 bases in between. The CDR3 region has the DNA TGTGCCAGCAGTATCAGGGGTTTAGCTAACTATGGCTACACCTTC. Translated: CASSIRGLANYGYTF.

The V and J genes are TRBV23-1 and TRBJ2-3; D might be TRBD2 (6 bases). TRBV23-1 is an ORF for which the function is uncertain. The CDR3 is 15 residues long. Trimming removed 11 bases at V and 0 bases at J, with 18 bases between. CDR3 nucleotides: TGCGCCGGGCCCCTTGAGGGACTGAGCACAGATACGCAGTATTTT. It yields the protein CAGPLEGLSTDTQYF.

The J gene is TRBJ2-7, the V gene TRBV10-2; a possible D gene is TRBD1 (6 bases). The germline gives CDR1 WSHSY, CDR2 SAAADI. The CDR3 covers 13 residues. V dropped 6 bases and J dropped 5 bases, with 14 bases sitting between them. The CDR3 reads CASREITGHEQYF. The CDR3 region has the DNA TGCGCCAGCAGAGAAATTACAGGGCACGAGCAGTACTTC.

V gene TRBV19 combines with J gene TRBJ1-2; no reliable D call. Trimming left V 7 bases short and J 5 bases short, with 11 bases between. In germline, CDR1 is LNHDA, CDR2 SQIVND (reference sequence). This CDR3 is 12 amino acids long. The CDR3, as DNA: TGTGCCAGTATGGGCTATGGGTATGGCTACACCTTC. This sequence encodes CASMGYGYGYTF.

The DNA for the CDR3 is TGTGCCAGCAGCAGGGGGGGTAGCGGGAGTAATGGCTACGAGCAGTACTTC. Translation gives CASSRGGSGSNGYEQYF. The rearrangement uses TRBV4-2 and TRBJ2-7; TRBD2 agrees at 9 bases. Germline V CDR1 and CDR2: LGHNA, YNFKEQ. V lost 5 bases, J lost 3 bases, and 14 bases stayed unmatched. CDR3 length equals 17 residues.

The CDR3 sequence: CASSFTGSYEQYF. In DNA form, the CDR3 reads TGTGCCAGCAGTTTTACGGGCTCCTACGAGCAGTACTTC. J is TRBJ2-7 and V is TRBV12-3 or TRBV12-4, with D unclear. V lost 3 bases, J lost 0 bases, and 6 bases lay in between. This CDR3 has 13 residues.

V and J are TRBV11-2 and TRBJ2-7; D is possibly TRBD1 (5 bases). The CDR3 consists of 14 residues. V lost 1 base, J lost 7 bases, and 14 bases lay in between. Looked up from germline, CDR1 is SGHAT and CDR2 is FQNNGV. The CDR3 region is CASSLGNRMREQYF. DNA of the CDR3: TGTGCCAGCAGCTTAGGGAACAGGATGAGGGAGCAGTACTTC.

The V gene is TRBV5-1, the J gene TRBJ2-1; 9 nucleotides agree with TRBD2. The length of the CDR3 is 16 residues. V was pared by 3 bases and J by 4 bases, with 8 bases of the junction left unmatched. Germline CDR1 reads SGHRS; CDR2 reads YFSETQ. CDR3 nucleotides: TGCGCCAGCAGCTCGTCACTAGCGGGTACATACAATGAGCAGTTCTTC. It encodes CASSSSLAGTYNEQFF.

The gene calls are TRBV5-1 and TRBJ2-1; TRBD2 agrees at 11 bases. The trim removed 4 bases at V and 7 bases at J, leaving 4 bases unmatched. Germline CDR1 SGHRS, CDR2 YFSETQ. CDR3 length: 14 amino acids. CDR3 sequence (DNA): TGCGCCAGCAGCCTTAGCGGGGGGGCAAATGAGCAGTTCTTC. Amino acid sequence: CASSLSGGANEQFF.

The CDR3 nucleotides read TGCGCCAGCAGACAAAGTCTAGCGGGTAATCGGGAGACCCAGTACTTC. Translation: CASRQSLAGNRETQYF. The J gene is TRBJ2-5, the V gene TRBV4-1; 8 nucleotides match TRBD2. The germline CDR1 and CDR2 sequences are MGHRA and YSYEKL. CDR3 length: 16 amino acids. V lost 6 bases to trimming and J lost 5 bases; unmatched junction nucleotides: 14.